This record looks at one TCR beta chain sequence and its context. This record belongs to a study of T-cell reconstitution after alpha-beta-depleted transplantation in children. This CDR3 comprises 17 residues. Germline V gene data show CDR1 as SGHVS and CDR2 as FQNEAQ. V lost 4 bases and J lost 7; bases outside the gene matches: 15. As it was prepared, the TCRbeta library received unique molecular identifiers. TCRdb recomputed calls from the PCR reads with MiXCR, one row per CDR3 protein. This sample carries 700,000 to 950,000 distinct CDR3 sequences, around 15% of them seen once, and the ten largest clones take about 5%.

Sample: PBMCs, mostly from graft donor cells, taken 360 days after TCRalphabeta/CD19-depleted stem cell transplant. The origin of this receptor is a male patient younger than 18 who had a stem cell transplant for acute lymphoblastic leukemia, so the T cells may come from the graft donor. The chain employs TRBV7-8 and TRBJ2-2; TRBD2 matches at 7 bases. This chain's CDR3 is CASSSLGLRPGGGELFF. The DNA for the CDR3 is TGTGCCAGCAGCTCCCTCGGGTTGCGTCCGGGAGGCGGGGAGCTGTTTTTT. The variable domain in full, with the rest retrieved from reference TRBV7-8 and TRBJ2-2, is GAGVSQSPRYKVAKRGQDVALRCDPISGHVSLFWYQQALGQGPEFLTYFQNEAQLDKSGLPSDRFFAERPEGSVSTLKIQRTQQEDSAVYLCASSSLGLRPGGGELFFGEGSRLTVL.